The following is a TCR beta chain sequence with its context. This entry belongs to a study of shared clonotypes between healthy human individuals. On the study more broadly: Three CD4 naive, three CD4 memory, two CD8 naive and one CD8 memory plate were used per donor.

Deletions cut 5 bases from V and 8 bases from J, with 7 bases between. This CDR3 region has 10 residues. CDR1 DFQATT and CDR2 SNEGSKA come from the germline V gene (reference sequence). Only Caucasian adults living in Nashville, Tennessee made up the donor group. Only in-frame clones appear in the TCRdb table, and some are missing; sequencing was by immunoSEQ multiplex PCR. The table records roughly 2,500,000 clones, approximately 93% of them present only once. This sequence originates from a man aged 18 to 29 in good health. Some clones in this sample may be carry-over from other donors' samples. The gene calls are TRBV20-1 and TRBJ2-4; no clear D gene. Sequences were obtained from naive CD4+ T cells from PBMCs. Indicated subset: CD45RA+ positively selected. CDR3 sequence reads: CSAPLYIQYF. Here the CDR3 DNA reads TGCAGTGCTCCTCTTTACATTCAGTACTTC.